A single sample gave rise to the 24 T cell receptor beta chains below, sequenced in a study of shared clonotypes between healthy human individuals. Measured with immunoSEQ multiplex PCR; TCRdb has only the in-frame clones, and not every one. Among a few million clones listed, roughly 93% were seen once. Source material: naive CD4+ T cells from PBMCs. Subset specified: CD45RA+ positively selected. The receptors derive from a young man in good health. Some clones in this sample may be carry-over from other donors' samples.

About this clone itself: Relative to the germline gene, one junction end is altered; a read error may explain this. This chain connects TRBV7-6 to TRBJ2-1, with 9 bases matching TRBD2. Germline-derived CDR1 and CDR2 are SGHVS and FNYEAQ. This CDR3 has 13 residues. CDR3 nucleotides: TGTGCCAGCAGCCTAGCGGGAAGGAATGAGCAGTTCTTC. Protein: CASSLAGRNEQFF.

Worth noting for this clone: A read error may account for a junction end that differs from germline. The sample holds other DNA sequences that translate to the same CDR3. The chain is built from TRBV5-1 and TRBJ2-1; no clear D gene. Germline-derived CDR1 and CDR2 are SGHRS and YFSETQ. The CDR3 sequence is 13 residues long. CDR3 sequence (DNA): TGCGCCAGCAGCGAGTGGCGCAGCAATGAGCAATTCTTC. Translated, it gives CASSEWRSNEQFF.

This clone is a singleton in its sample. The same CDR3 can be traced to other DNA sequences in this sample. The gene calls are TRBV10-3 and TRBJ2-7; D remains ambiguous. Trimming shortened V by 9 bases and J by 0 bases, and 12 bases separated the two germline ends. This CDR3 contains 13 residues. Germline V gene sequence: CDR1 ENHRY, CDR2 SYGVKD. Here the CDR3 DNA reads TGTGCCATACGTCGAGGTCCCTCCTACGAGCAGTACTTC. Encoded protein: CAIRRGPSYEQYF.

This sequence joins TRBV7-2 and TRBJ2-1; TRBD2 aligns across 15 bases. J was trimmed by 7 bases and V by 3 bases; bases with no gene match: 13. The CDR3 has 19 residues. Germline values: CDR1 SGHTA, CDR2 FQGNSA. The CDR3 DNA follows: TGTGCCAGCAGCTTCCTTAGGGGGACTAGCGGGAGGTTGGGTAATGAGCAGTTCTTC. Its protein is CASSFLRGTSGRLGNEQFF.

The V and J genes are TRBV7-3 and TRBJ2-7, with 8 positions matching TRBD1. CDR3 length: 13 amino acids. V lost 3 bases and J lost 7; bases outside the gene matches: 5. Germline CDR1 SGHTA, CDR2 FQGTGA. This chain's CDR3 is CASSLQGAREQYF. The CDR3 DNA follows: TGTGCCAGCAGCTTGCAGGGGGCAAGGGAGCAGTACTTC. The whole variable domain, remainder taken from reference TRBV7-3 and TRBJ2-7, is GAGVSQTPSNKVTEKGKYVELRCDPISGHTALYWYRQSLGQGPEFLIYFQGTGAADDSGLPNDRFFAVRPEGSVSTLKIQRTERGDSAVYLCASSLQGAREQYFGPGTRLTVT.

About this clone: The sample contains more than one DNA sequence encoding this CDR3. The chain combines TRBV28 with TRBJ2-3; TRBD2 aligns across 15 bases. Germline CDR1 reads MDHEN; CDR2 reads SYDVKM. Unmatched junction bases numbered 3, after V lost 5 bases and J lost 6 bases. The CDR3 totals 15 residues. This CDR3 is CASSPGLAGGDTQYF. The CDR3 DNA sequence: TGTGCCAGCAGTCCTGGACTAGCGGGAGGGGATACGCAGTATTTT.

For this clone: The identical CDR3 is also encoded by other nucleotide sequences in the sample. V usage is TRBV18 and J usage is TRBJ2-1; 14 bases are a match to TRBD2. The CDR3 sequence is 16 residues long. V trimming: 6 bases; J trimming: 4 bases; junction bases outside the gene matches: 5. Germline CDR1 reads KGHSH; CDR2 reads LQKENI. CDR3 sequence: CASSPGTSGSYNEQFF. As DNA, the CDR3 is TGTGCCAGCTCGCCCGGGACTAGCGGGAGTTACAATGAGCAGTTCTTC. Full variable domain (remainder filled in from reference TRBV18 and TRBJ2-1): NAGVMQNPRHLVRRRGQEARLRCSPMKGHSHVYWYRQLPEEGLKFMVYLQKENIIDESGMPKERFSAEFPKEGPSILRIQQVVRGDSAAYFCASSPGTSGSYNEQFFGPGTRLTVL.

The gene calls are TRBV7-9 and TRBJ2-1, with D perhaps TRBD2 (5 bases). The V gene lost 4 bases and the J gene lost 7 bases, with 17 bases spanning the gap. Germline loops: CDR1 SEHNR, CDR2 FQNEAQ (reference sequence). This CDR3 has 15 residues. CDR3 nucleotide sequence: TGTGCCAGCAGCTCTTACCTTCGTAGGGAGAATGAGCAGTTCTTC. This codes for CASSSYLRRENEQFF. The variable domain in full, completed from reference TRBV7-9 and TRBJ2-1, reads DTGVSQNPRHKITKRGQNVTFRCDPISEHNRLYWYRQTLGQGPEFLTYFQNEAQLEKSRLLSDRFSAERPKGSFSTLEIQRTEQGDSAMYLCASSSYLRRENEQFFGPGTRLTVL.

In this sample, this clone turned up a few times. The CDR3 sequence is CAISVSGSTYGYTF. CDR3 sequence (DNA): TGTGCCATCAGTGTTTCGGGCAGCACCTATGGCTACACCTTC. The rearrangement joins TRBV10-3 to TRBJ1-2; D ambiguous. The V end lost 4 bases, the J end lost 4 bases, and 13 bases lay between the germline ends. Looked up from germline, CDR1 is ENHRY and CDR2 is SYGVKD. CDR3 length: 14 residues.

This chain connects TRBV2 to TRBJ2-3; 7 bases are a match to TRBD2. Germline V gene sequence: CDR1 SNHLY, CDR2 FYNNEI. J gave up 8 bases and V 7 bases, and 12 bases lay outside the gene matches. The CDR3 has 14 amino acids. This CDR3 reads CASNEYRPSGTQYF. CDR3 DNA: TGTGCCAGCAACGAATACAGGCCTAGCGGTACGCAGTATTTT.

CDR3 DNA sequence: TGTGCCAGCAGACGAATACCCGGGACAGACTACAATGAGCAGTTCTTC. Translation: CASRRIPGTDYNEQFF. This chain links TRBV6-6 with TRBJ2-1, with 7 bases lining up with TRBD1. V dropped 6 bases and J dropped 3; count of bases not matched to a gene: 11. The CDR3 is 16 residues long. CDR1 is MNHNY and CDR2 is SVGAGI in the germline V gene (reference sequence).

The chain combines TRBV28 with TRBJ2-7; no definite D call. Trimming left V 3 bases short and J 5 bases short, with 11 bases between. The CDR3 consists of 13 residues. In germline, CDR1 is MDHEN, CDR2 SYDVKM. CDR3 protein: CASSLVLGDEQYF. For the CDR3, the DNA is TGTGCCAGCAGTTTGGTCCTAGGCGACGAGCAGTACTTC.

This sequence joins TRBV28 and TRBJ2-1, with D tentatively TRBD1 (6 bases). V was pared by 5 bases and J by 3 bases, with 11 bases between. The CDR3 totals 14 residues. Germline V gene sequence: CDR1 MDHEN, CDR2 SYDVKM. The CDR3: CASSVQTGYNEQFF. The DNA of the CDR3 is TGTGCCAGCAGTGTCCAGACAGGCTACAATGAGCAGTTCTTC. Full variable domain (rest looked up from reference TRBV28 and TRBJ2-1): DVKVTQSSRYLVKRTGEKVFLECVQDMDHENMFWYRQDPGLGLRLIYFSYDVKMKEKGDIPEGYSVSREKKERFSLILESASTNQTSMYLCASSVQTGYNEQFFGPGTRLTVL.

CDR3 nucleotide sequence: TGCGCCAGCAGCTTGGGCGGGGTCGGGGACGAGCAGTACTTC. It is translated as CASSLGGVGDEQYF. The V and J genes are TRBV5-1 and TRBJ2-7, with TRBD2 as a possible D gene (6 bases). CDR3 length: 14 residues. Germline V lookup: CDR1 SGHRS, CDR2 YFSETQ. Trimming left V 0 bases short and J 5 bases short, with 12 bases between.

The chain combines TRBV28 with TRBJ2-7; D possibly uses TRBD1 or TRBD2 (6 bases each). Looked up from germline, CDR1 is MDHEN and CDR2 is SYDVKM. There are 15 residues in the CDR3. Trimming removed 5 bases at V and 1 base at J, with 15 bases between. The CDR3 spells CASSQHRAGSYEQYF. The CDR3 DNA follows: TGTGCCAGCAGTCAACACAGGGCGGGGTCCTACGAGCAGTACTTC. Full variable domain (rest looked up from reference TRBV28 and TRBJ2-7): DVKVTQSSRYLVKRTGEKVFLECVQDMDHENMFWYRQDPGLGLRLIYFSYDVKMKEKGDIPEGYSVSREKKERFSLILESASTNQTSMYLCASSQHRAGSYEQYFGPGTRLTVT.

CDR3 region: CASSLIGRAAKNIQYF. Written as DNA, the CDR3 is TGTGCCAGCAGCTTAATCGGGAGGGCGGCCAAAAACATTCAGTACTTC. V and J are TRBV11-2 and TRBJ2-4; 8 bases fit TRBD2. In germline, CDR1 is SGHAT, CDR2 FQNNGV. Trimming took 2 bases from V and 1 from J; bases not matched to a gene: 4. This CDR3 contains 16 residues.

Note on this clone: This same CDR3 is encoded by further DNA sequences in the sample. The CDR3 loop reads CASSLEGGSYNEQFF. The CDR3 nucleotides read TGTGCCAGCAGCCTAGAGGGGGGCTCCTACAATGAGCAGTTCTTC. The rearrangement uses TRBV7-2 and TRBJ2-1; possibly TRBD1 or TRBD2 for D (6 bases each). From germline, CDR1 is SGHTA and CDR2 FQGNSA. Trimming removed 5 bases from V and 0 bases from J, with 11 bases in between. The CDR3 is 15 residues long.

The chain couples TRBV5-1 to TRBJ2-7, with 7 positions matching TRBD1. Germline lookup yields CDR1 SGHRS and CDR2 YFSETQ. The CDR3 covers 14 residues. The junction had 7 bases not matched to a gene; V was cut back by 2 bases and J by 5 bases. The CDR3, as DNA: TGCGCCAGCAGCTTTAGACAGGGAATCAACGAGCAGTACTTC. Residues: CASSFRQGINEQYF.

CDR3 protein: CASRTTGQDSSYEQYF. For the CDR3, the DNA is TGTGCCAGCAGAACGACGGGACAGGACAGCTCCTACGAGCAGTACTTC. The chain carries TRBV28 and TRBJ2-7; TRBD1 aligns across 8 bases. There are 16 residues in the CDR3. J was trimmed by 0 bases and V by 6 bases; bases with no gene match: 10. CDR1 and CDR2 from the germline V gene are MDHEN and SYDVKM.

This rearrangement joins TRBV18 to TRBJ2-5; maybe TRBD1 (5 bases). The V gene lost 2 bases and the J gene lost 5 bases, with 18 bases spanning the gap. The CDR3 has 16 amino acids. CDR1 is KGHSH and CDR2 is LQKENI in the germline V gene. The CDR3 is CASSPGSTSSGETQYF. The CDR3 DNA reads TGTGCCAGCTCACCAGGGTCGACTTCCTCAGGGGAGACCCAGTACTTC.

V usage is TRBV2 and J usage is TRBJ2-7; the match to TRBD1 covers 7 bases. V lost 8 bases, J lost 3 bases, and 4 bases stayed unmatched. Germline-derived CDR1 and CDR2 are SNHLY and FYNNEI. The CDR3 is 12 amino acids. CDR3 sequence (DNA): TGTGCCAGCGCCGGGACAGACTACGAGCAGTACTTC. Residues: CASAGTDYEQYF.

The rearrangement joins TRBV27 to TRBJ1-1; no definite D call. The V end lost 4 bases, the J end lost 7 bases, and 16 bases lay between the germline ends. This CDR3 has 14 residues. The V gene's germline CDR1 is MNHEY and CDR2 SMNVEV (reference sequence). CDR3 in amino acids: CASSSLTPGYEAFF. CDR3 sequence (DNA): TGTGCCAGCAGTTCCCTCACACCAGGCTATGAAGCTTTCTTT.

The gene calls are TRBV5-1 and TRBJ2-7; no firm D call. This CDR3 is 15 amino acids long. With 0 bases removed from V and 2 bases from J, the gap between germline ends came to 12 bases. CDR1 is SGHRS and CDR2 is YFSETQ in the germline V gene. In nucleotides, the CDR3 is TGCGCCAGCAGCTTGGGGGCGGCAGGCACCTACGAGCAGTACTTC. Residues: CASSLGAAGTYEQYF.

The chain combines TRBV19 with TRBJ2-7, with 10 bases aligning to TRBD1. CDR1 LNHDA and CDR2 SQIVND come from the germline V gene (reference sequence). The CDR3 length is 15 residues. Germline trimming cut 6 bases from V and 1 base from J; bases unmatched to any gene: 6. The CDR3 DNA reads TGTGCCAGTAGCTCCGGGACAGGGGTTTCCTACGAGCAGTACTTC. It codes for CASSSGTGVSYEQYF.